The source of this T cell receptor (beta chain) is a study of T cell repertoires in cytomegalovirus infection. Study context: Based on public TCR beta signatures, there were indications of CMV infection and of a matching HLA type.

Deletions cut 6 bases from V and 7 bases from J, with 15 bases between. The CDR3 runs to 13 residues. TCRdb processed the reads anew with MiXCR; each CDR3 protein has one entry. Of 450,000 to 600,000 distinct CDR3 sequences listed, 40% to 50% are singletons. Comments on this clonotype: The antigen remains unidentified.

The sequence was collected from a human donor in good health (CMV status not recorded). Some clones in this sample may be carry-over from other donors' samples. The source was cultured PBMCs, collected from culture after CMV antigen stimulation. The chain employs TRBV12-3 or TRBV12-4 and TRBJ2-5; D gene ambiguous. The CDR3 coding sequence is TGTGCCAGCAGCCCCGGCCAGGAAGGGACCCAGTACTTC. This translates into CASSPGQEGTQYF.